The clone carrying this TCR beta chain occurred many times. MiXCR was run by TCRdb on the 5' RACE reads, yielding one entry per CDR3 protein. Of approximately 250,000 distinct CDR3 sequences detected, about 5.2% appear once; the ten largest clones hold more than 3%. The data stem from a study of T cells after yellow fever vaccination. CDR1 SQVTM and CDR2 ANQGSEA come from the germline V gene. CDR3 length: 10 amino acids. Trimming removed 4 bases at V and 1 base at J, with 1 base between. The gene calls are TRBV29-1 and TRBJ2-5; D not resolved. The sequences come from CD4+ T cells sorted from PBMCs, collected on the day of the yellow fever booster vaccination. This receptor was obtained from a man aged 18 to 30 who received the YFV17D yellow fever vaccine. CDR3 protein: CSVGQETQYF. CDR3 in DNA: TGCAGCGTTGGCCAAGAGACCCAGTACTTC.